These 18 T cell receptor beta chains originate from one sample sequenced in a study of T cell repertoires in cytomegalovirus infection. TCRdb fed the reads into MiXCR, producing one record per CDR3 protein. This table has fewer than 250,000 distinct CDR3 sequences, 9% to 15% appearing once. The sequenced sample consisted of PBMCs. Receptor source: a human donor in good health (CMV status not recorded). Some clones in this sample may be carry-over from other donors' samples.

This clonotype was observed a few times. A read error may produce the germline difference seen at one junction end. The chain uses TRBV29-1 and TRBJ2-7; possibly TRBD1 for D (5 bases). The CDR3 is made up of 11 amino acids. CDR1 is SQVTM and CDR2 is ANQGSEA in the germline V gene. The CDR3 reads CSVEDSYEQYF. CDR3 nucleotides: TGCAGCGTGGAAGACAGCTACGAGCAGTACTTC.

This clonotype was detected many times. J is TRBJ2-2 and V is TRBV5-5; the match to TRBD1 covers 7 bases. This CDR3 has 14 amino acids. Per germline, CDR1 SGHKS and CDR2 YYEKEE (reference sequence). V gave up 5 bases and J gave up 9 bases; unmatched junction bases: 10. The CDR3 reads CASRTGQVARELFF. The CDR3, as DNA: TGTGCCAGCAGGACCGGACAGGTCGCGCGGGAGCTGTTTTTT. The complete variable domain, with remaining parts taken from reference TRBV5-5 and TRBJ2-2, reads DAGVTQSPTHLIKTRGQQVTLRCSPISGHKSVSWYQQVLGQGPQFIFQYYEKEERGRGNFPDRFSARQFPNYSSELNVNALLLGDSALYLCASRTGQVARELFFGEGSRLTVL.

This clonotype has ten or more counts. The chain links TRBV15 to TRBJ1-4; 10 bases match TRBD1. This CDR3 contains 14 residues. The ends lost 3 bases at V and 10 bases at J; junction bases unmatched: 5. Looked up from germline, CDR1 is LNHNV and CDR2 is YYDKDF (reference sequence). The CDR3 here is CATSSSRTGGKLFF. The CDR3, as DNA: TGTGCCACCAGCAGTTCCCGGACAGGGGGAAAACTGTTTTTT.

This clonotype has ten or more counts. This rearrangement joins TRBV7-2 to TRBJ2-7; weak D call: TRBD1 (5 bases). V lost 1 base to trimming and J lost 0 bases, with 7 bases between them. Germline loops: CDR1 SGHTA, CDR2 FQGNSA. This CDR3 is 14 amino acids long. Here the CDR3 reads CASSLVRASYEQYF. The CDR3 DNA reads TGTGCCAGCAGCTTAGTCAGGGCCTCCTACGAGCAGTACTTC.

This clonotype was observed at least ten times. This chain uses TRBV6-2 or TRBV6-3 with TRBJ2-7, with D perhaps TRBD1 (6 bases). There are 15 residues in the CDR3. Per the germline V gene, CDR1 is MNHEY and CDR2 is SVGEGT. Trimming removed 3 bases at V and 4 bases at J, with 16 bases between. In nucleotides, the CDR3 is TGTGCCAGCAGTTATCCCTTGGACAGCGAATACGAGCAGTACTTC. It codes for CASSYPLDSEYEQYF.

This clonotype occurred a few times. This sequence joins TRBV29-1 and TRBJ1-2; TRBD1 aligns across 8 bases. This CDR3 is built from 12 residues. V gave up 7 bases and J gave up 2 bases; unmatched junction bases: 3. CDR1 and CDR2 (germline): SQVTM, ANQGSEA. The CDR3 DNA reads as TGCAGCGCTGGACAGGGAAACTATGGCTACACCTTC. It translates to CSAGQGNYGYTF.

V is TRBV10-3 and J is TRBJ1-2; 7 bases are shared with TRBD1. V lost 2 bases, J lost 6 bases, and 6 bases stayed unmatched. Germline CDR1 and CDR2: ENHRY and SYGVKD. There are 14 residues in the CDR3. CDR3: CAISERGQEDGYTF. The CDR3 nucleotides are TGTGCCATCAGTGAGAGGGGGCAGGAAGATGGCTACACCTTC.

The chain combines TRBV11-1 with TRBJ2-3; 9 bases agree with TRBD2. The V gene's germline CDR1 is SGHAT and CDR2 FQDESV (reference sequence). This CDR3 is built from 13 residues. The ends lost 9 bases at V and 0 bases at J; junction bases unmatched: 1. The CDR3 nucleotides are TGTGCCAGTACTAGCGGGAGCACAGATACGCAGTATTTT. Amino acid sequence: CASTSGSTDTQYF.

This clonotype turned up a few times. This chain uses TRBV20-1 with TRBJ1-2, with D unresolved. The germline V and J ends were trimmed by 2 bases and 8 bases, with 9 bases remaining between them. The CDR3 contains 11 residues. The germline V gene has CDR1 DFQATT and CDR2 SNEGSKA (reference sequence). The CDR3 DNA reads TGCAGTGCTAGATCCGGACGCGGCTACACCTTC. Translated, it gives CSARSGRGYTF.

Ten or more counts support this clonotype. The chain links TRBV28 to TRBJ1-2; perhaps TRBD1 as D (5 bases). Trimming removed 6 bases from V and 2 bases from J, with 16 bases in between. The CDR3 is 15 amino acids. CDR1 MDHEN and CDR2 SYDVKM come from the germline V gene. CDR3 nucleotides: TGTGCCAGCAGGGCGGGTTTCGGGACGAACTATGGCTACACCTTC. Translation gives CASRAGFGTNYGYTF.

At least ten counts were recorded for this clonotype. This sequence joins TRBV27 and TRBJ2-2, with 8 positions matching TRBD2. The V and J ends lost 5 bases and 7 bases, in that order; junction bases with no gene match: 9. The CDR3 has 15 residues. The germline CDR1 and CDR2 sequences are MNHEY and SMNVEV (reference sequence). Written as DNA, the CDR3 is TGTGCCAGCAGTGTTCTAGCGGGCGTTGGCGGGGAGCTGTTTTTT. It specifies CASSVLAGVGGELFF.

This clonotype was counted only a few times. The CDR3 DNA reads as TGTGCCAGTAGTATAGACAGGGGAGTCGGGGGAGCTTTCTTT. Amino acids: CASSIDRGVGGAFF. This chain uses TRBV19 with TRBJ1-1; D perhaps matches TRBD1 (6 bases). The CDR3 has 14 residues. V dropped 0 bases and J dropped 10 bases, with 15 bases sitting between them. Germline V CDR1 and CDR2: LNHDA, SQIVND (reference sequence).

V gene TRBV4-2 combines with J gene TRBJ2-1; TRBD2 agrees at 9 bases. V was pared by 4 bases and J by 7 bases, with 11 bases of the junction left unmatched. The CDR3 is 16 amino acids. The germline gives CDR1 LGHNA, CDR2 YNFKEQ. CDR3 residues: CASSPGRVAGANEQFF. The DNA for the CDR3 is TGTGCCAGCAGCCCTGGTCGAGTAGCGGGGGCAAATGAGCAGTTCTTC.

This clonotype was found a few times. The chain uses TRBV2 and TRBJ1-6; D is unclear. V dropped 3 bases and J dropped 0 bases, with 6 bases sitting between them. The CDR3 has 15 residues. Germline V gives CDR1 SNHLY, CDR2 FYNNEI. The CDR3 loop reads CASSDQSSYNSPLHF. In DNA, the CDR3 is TGTGCCAGCAGTGACCAAAGCTCCTATAATTCACCCCTCCACTTT. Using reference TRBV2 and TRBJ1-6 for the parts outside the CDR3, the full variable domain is EPEVTQTPSHQVTQMGQEVILRCVPISNHLYFYWYRQILGQKVEFLVSFYNNEISEKSEIFDDQFSVERPDGSNFTLKIRSTKLEDSAMYFCASSDQSSYNSPLHFGNGTRLTVT.

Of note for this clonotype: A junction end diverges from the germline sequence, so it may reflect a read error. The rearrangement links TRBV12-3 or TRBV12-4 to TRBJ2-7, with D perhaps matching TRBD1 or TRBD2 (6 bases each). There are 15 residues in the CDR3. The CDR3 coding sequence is TGTACCAGCAGTTTTAGTCGGGGGCGCGCCTACGAGCAGTACTTC. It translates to CTSSFSRGRAYEQYF.

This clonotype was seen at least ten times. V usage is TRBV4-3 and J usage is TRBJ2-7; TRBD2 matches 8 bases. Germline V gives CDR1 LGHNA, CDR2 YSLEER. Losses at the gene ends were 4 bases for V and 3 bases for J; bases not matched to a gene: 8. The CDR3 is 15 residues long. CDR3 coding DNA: TGCGCCAGCAGCCCCCGCAGCGGGAGCTTCTACGAGCAGTACTTC. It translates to CASSPRSGSFYEQYF.

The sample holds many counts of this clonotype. CDR3 amino acids: CASSPTSGTEAFF. For the CDR3, the DNA is TGTGCCAGCAGCCCCACGTCGGGCACTGAAGCTTTCTTT. The chain carries TRBV7-2 and TRBJ1-1; D remains ambiguous. V was trimmed by 5 bases and J by 4 bases, leaving 11 bases between them. The CDR3 spans 13 residues. The germline gives CDR1 SGHTA, CDR2 FQGNSA.

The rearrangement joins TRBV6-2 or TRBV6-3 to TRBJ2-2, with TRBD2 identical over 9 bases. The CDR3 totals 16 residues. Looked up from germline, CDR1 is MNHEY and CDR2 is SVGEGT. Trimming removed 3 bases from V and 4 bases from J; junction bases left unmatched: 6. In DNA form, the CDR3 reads TGTGCCAGCAGTTATAGCGGGAGAGCGATCACCGGGGAGCTGTTTTTT. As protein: CASSYSGRAITGELFF.